This TCR beta chain comes out of a study of T cells in Graves' hyperthyroidism and ophthalmopathy. Across the study: Prior to any treatment, at the point of initial diagnosis, peripheral blood was collected.

TCR beta CDR3 sequences were amplified from RNA transcripts. During a first-round RT-PCR of the TCR CDR3, the HTBI primer set was used. TCRdb fed the multiplex PCR reads into MiXCR, producing one record per CDR3 protein. The sample records about 420,000 distinct CDR3 sequences, around 15% being singletons. This CDR3 spans 13 amino acids. Germline CDR1 reads MNHNS; CDR2 reads SASEGT. Trimming removed 7 bases from V and 2 bases from J, with 10 bases in between. The hyperthyroidism was newly diagnosed and had lasted under 2 months; the patients were aged 18 to 65. This clonotype was counted many times. The antigen is unknown. Notes on the study in general: The model predicted ophthalmopathy a median approximately seven months before onset.

The rearrangement uses TRBV6-1 and TRBJ2-3; perhaps TRBD2 as D (6 bases). The clonotype was recovered from a woman under 30 with Graves' hyperthyroidism. Sequencing used blood. The CDR3 bases are TGTGCCAGCACCGGGGGTCTCACAGATACGCAGTATTTT. Translated: CASTGGLTDTQYF.